The count of the clone carrying this TCR beta chain is one. These data belong to a study of response to subunit inactivated influenza vaccine. J gave up 5 bases and V 0 bases, and 6 bases lay outside the gene matches. Germline V gene sequence: CDR1 ENHRY, CDR2 SYGVKD. There are 15 residues in the CDR3. TCRdb used MiXCR to reprocess the RT-PCR reads, holding one entry per CDR3 protein. The data show about 570,000 distinct CDR3 sequences, with 11% seen just once and 11% held by the top ten. These data are also associated with another study on T cells expressing NK-cell markers. That work states: The authors generated TCR beta cDNA through 5'RACE template switching with UMIs.

The sequenced sample was PBMCs from blood, obtained on the day of vaccination. The V and J genes are TRBV10-3 and TRBJ2-5; 7 bases match TRBD2. This sequence was found in a man aged 45-65 years who received an inactivated influenza vaccine. The CDR3 loop is CAISESAGEGETQYF. The CDR3, as DNA: TGTGCCATCAGTGAGTCGGCGGGAGAGGGTGAGACCCAGTACTTC.